Listed below are T cell receptor beta chains from one sample, sequenced in a study of OX40 agonist ivuxolimab in advanced cancers. Produced via immunoSEQ multiplex PCR; TCRdb's table is partial and in-frame only. The sample holds tens of thousands of clones; over 90% are singletons and the top ten take roughly 25%. The specimen comprised CD4+ or CD8+ T cells sorted from blood, sampled in a trial of the OX40 agonist ivuxolimab. These receptors all stem from an adult with an advanced solid tumor such as melanoma, head and neck, liver or kidney cancer. Both conserved end residues are part of each CDR3. The D gene is left open where the match is weak. Where a row states a size, it is once, few, many or the class of an expanded clone; other rows omit it.

j_gene | abundance | len | d_gene | v_gene | CDR3aa | CDR3nt
TRBJ2-7 | - | 15 | - | TRBV27 | CASSWTGSLPYEQYF | TGTGCCAGCAGTTGGACCGGGAGCCTTCCCTACGAGCAGTACTTC
TRBJ2-1 | - | 12 | - | TRBV9 | CASSVGRNEQFF | TGTGCCAGCAGCGTGGGCCGCAATGAGCAGTTCTTC
TRBJ1-1 | - | 12 | - | TRBV19 | CASSFYNTEAFF | TGTGCCAGTAGCTTCTATAACACTGAAGCTTTCTTT
TRBJ2-5 | - | 14 | - | TRBV7-9 | CASSLVPGWETQYF | TGTGCCAGCAGCTTAGTTCCGGGATGGGAGACCCAGTACTTC
TRBJ2-7 | - | 12 | - | TRBV27 | CASTNGAYEQYF | TGTGCCAGCACGAACGGGGCCTACGAGCAGTACTTC
TRBJ2-2 | - | 17 | - | TRBV4-1 | CASSQEGRQANTGELFF | TGCGCCAGCAGCCAAGAGGGGAGGCAGGCGAACACCGGGGAGCTGTTTTTT
TRBJ2-7 | - | 12 | - | TRBV7-9 | CASDKGGYEQYF | TGTGCCAGCGACAAGGGGGGCTACGAGCAGTACTTC
TRBJ1-4 | - | 15 | TRBD1 | TRBV28 | CASSVGTGSNEKLFF | TGTGCCAGCAGTGTAGGGACAGGCTCTAATGAAAAACTGTTTTTT
TRBJ2-1 | - | 16 | - | TRBV13 | CASSLVLTETHNEQFF | TGTGCCAGCAGCTTAGTCTTGACTGAGACACACAATGAGCAGTTCTTC
TRBJ2-5 | - | 15 | - | TRBV4-1 | CASSQDDIYQETQYF | TGCGCCAGCAGCCAAGACGACATTTACCAAGAGACCCAGTACTTC
TRBJ2-1 | once | 13 | TRBD2 | TRBV29-1 | CSLAASGYNEQFF | TGCAGCCTGGCGGCTAGCGGATACAATGAGCAGTTCTTC
TRBJ2-1 | once | 10 | - | TRBV20-1 | CSGEHNEQFF | TGCAGTGGGGAGCACAATGAGCAGTTCTTC
TRBJ2-7 | - | 15 | TRBD1 | TRBV25-1 | CASSEWGQGSYEQYF | TGTGCCAGCAGTGAATGGGGACAGGGGTCCTACGAGCAGTACTTC
TRBJ2-1 | - | 11 | - | TRBV19 | CASSLRGEQFF | TGTGCCAGTAGCCTGCGGGGTGAGCAGTTCTTC
TRBJ2-7 | - | 14 | - | TRBV7-9 | CASSGDSYSYEQYF | TGTGCCAGCAGCGGGGACTCCTACTCCTACGAGCAGTACTTC
TRBJ2-5 | - | 16 | - | TRBV5-6 | CASSLALDGRKETQYF | TGTGCCAGCAGCTTGGCCCTTGATGGGAGGAAAGAGACCCAGTACTTC
TRBJ2-2 | - | 15 | - | TRBV5-8 | CASSLRVRGTGELFF | TGTGCCAGCAGCTTGCGGGTCCGAGGGACCGGGGAGCTGTTTTTT